Listed here are 10 T cell receptor beta chains from one sample, sequenced in a study of blood T cells in healthy people across ages. For the second PCR, which ran for about 6 to 11 cycles, a sample-barcoded 5' primer and a J-beta primer mix were used. TCRdb itself ran the 5' RACE reads through MiXCR, one entry per CDR3 protein. Among about 780,000 distinct CDR3 sequences, about half were seen once, and the ten largest hold 15% to 20%. The source material was blood. These receptors originate from a man at least 80 years old in good health.

The rearrangement joins TRBV29-1 to TRBJ2-1, with 11 bases identical to TRBD2. The end of the DNA aligns better with TRBJ2-7, so the J call may be wrong. Germline CDR1 reads SQVTM; CDR2 reads ANQGSEA. CDR3 size: 14 residues. CDR3 nucleotide sequence: TGCAGCGACCGTAGCGGGAGGGCCCGCAATGAGCAGTACTTC. This translates into CSDRSGRARNEQYF.

In its sample, this clonotype was seen a few times. The chain joins TRBV27 to TRBJ2-7; D call uncertain. This CDR3 contains 13 residues. The germline V gene has CDR1 MNHEY and CDR2 SMNVEV (reference sequence). V was pared by 6 bases and J by 3 bases, with 12 bases between. CDR3 in amino acids: CASRRDTFYEQYF. In DNA, the CDR3 is TGTGCCAGCAGACGAGACACCTTCTACGAGCAGTACTTC.

In its sample, this clonotype was seen many times. The chain links TRBV12-3 or TRBV12-4 to TRBJ2-5; 13 bases map to TRBD2. The V gene end was trimmed by 1 base and the J gene end by 5 bases; junction bases not matched to a gene: 4. The CDR3 loop spans 16 amino acids. CDR3 in amino acids: CASSLGTSGSRETQYF. DNA for the CDR3: TGTGCCAGCAGTTTAGGGACTAGCGGGAGTCGGGAGACCCAGTACTTC.

This clonotype was counted between two and nine times. CDR3 residues: CASSQVGKGTFDNSPLHF. CDR3 nucleotides: TGTGCCAGCAGCCAAGTTGGAAAGGGCACCTTCGATAATTCACCCCTCCACTTT. The genes are TRBV14 and TRBJ1-6; no definite D call. The CDR3 is 18 residues long. Trimming stripped 1 base from V and 5 bases from J, with 18 bases between. CDR1 SGHDN and CDR2 FVKESK come from the germline V gene. The whole variable domain, remainder taken from reference TRBV14 and TRBJ1-6, is EAGVTQFPSHSVIEKGQTVTLRCDPISGHDNLYWYRRVMGKEIKFLLHFVKESKQDESGMPNNRFLAERTGGTYSTLKVQPAELEDSGVYFCASSQVGKGTFDNSPLHFGNGTRLTVT.

In this sample, this clonotype turned up a few times. This sequence joins TRBV10-2 and TRBJ2-1; maybe TRBD1 (6 bases). The V and J ends lost 7 bases and 5 bases respectively, with 9 bases between them. The germline CDR1 and CDR2 sequences are WSHSY and SAAADI. CDR3 length: 12 amino acids. The CDR3, as DNA: TGCGCCAGCAACCGGGACAACAATGAGCAGTTCTTC. It specifies CASNRDNNEQFF.

This rearrangement joins TRBV5-6 to TRBJ2-5; D is undetermined. The J call may be wrong; the DNA end is better matched by TRBJ2-7. The CDR3 totals 14 residues. Germline assignment: CDR1 SGHDT and CDR2 YYEEEE. The CDR3 reads CASSTDVFSDEQYF. The CDR3 DNA reads TGTGCCAGCAGCACGGATGTATTTTCCGACGAGCAGTACTTC.

This clonotype came up once. The chain has TRBV20-1 and TRBJ2-1; 7 bases map to TRBD1. The trim removed 1 base at V and 5 bases at J, leaving 5 bases unmatched. Germline V gene data show CDR1 as DFQATT and CDR2 as SNEGSKA (reference sequence). This CDR3 is built from 14 residues. CDR3 DNA: TGCAGTGCTAGAGTACTTGGGACAGACAATGAGCAGTTCTTC. This codes for CSARVLGTDNEQFF.

In regard to this clonotype: A much larger clone sits a single nucleotide away, making a read error possible. This chain joins TRBV29-1 and TRBJ2-7; TRBD2 matches at 7 bases. The CDR3 is 12 amino acids. Germline V CDR1 and CDR2: SQVTM, ANQGSEA. CDR3 amino acids: CCGGLDSREQYF. The DNA of the CDR3 is TGCTGCGGGGGATTGGACTCCAGGGAGCAGTACTTC.

The chain joins TRBV5-1 to TRBJ2-4, with a possible D match to TRBD2 (6 bases). The V and J ends lost 1 base and 8 bases respectively, with 13 bases between them. This CDR3 comprises 14 residues. The germline CDR1 and CDR2 sequences are SGHRS and YFSETQ. CDR3 region: CASSLTEGSDIQYF. The DNA of the CDR3 is TGCGCCAGCAGCTTGACGGAGGGTTCGGACATTCAGTACTTC.

This chain joins TRBV6-6 and TRBJ1-5; 9 bases map to TRBD1. The CDR3 consists of 15 residues. With 6 bases clipped from V and 2 bases from J, the junction kept 5 bases outside the gene matches. CDR1 and CDR2 (germline): MNHNY, SVGAGI (reference sequence). The CDR3, as DNA: TGTGCCAGCAGGGACAGGGGTTTGGGCAATCAGCCCCAGCATTTT. Encoded protein: CASRDRGLGNQPQHF.